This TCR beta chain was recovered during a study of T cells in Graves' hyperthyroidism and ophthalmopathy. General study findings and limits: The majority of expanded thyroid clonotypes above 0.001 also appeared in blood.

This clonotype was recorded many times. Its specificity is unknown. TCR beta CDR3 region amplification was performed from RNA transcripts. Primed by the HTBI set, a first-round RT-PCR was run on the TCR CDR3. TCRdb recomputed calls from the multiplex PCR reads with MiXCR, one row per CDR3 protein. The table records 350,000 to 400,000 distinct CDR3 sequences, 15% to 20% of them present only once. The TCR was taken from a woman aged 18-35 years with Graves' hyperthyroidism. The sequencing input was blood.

CDR3 coding DNA: TGTGCCAGCACAAAGCCCCAGCATTTT. Translating gives CASTKPQHF. The gene calls are TRBV27 and TRBJ1-5; D remains unclear. This CDR3 contains 9 residues. CDR1 is MNHEY and CDR2 is SMNVEV in the germline V gene (reference sequence). V was trimmed by 7 bases and J by 8 bases, leaving 3 bases between them.